The clone carrying this T cell receptor (beta chain) was seen just once. Its antigen is as yet unknown. Clones were read by immunoSEQ multiplex PCR, and TCRdb kept only the in-frame ones, dropping some. The sample includes about 56,000 clones, over 80% of them seen just once. The data belong to a study of T cell responses to AZD1222 COVID-19 vaccine. Study as a whole: Samples with a second dose at about 4 or about 12 weeks were pooled together.

The CDR3 runs to 15 residues. Trimming took 3 bases from V and 4 from J, leaving 15 bases between them. CDR1 is SEHNR, CDR2 FQNEAQ, per germline (reference sequence). Study conclusions and caveats: Donor demographics were predominantly white British with a female majority; clonal diversity may be underestimated. Following two doses of AZD1222, Spike-specific TCR breadth and depth rose. At 160-218 and 743-854, vaccine-associated CD4 TCRs were dominant, and they spanned spike.

This sample comprised peripheral blood, obtained on day 0 of AZD1222 vaccination. The chain uses TRBV7-9 and TRBJ2-5; TRBD1 is a possible D gene (5 bases). The sequence was collected from an adult in good health. The CDR3 is CASSFISGISETQYF. CDR3 sequence (DNA): TGTGCCAGCAGCTTTATCTCAGGGATCTCAGAGACCCAGTACTTC.